The source of this T cell receptor beta chain is a study of cytomegalovirus exposure and HLA in healthy donors. General observations from the study: Per a prior analysis, the majority of TCR beta V segments were productive roughly 87% or roughly 30% of the time. Later, an analysis found that common viral pathogens appeared to be linked with several of the most significant clusters. In a later analysis, at a false discovery rate of 0.05, fewer than 20,000 TCR beta sequences matched HLA alleles.

A multiplex PCR was run with 60 Vbeta primers and 13 Jbeta primers. Repertoires were generated with immunoSEQ multiplex PCR, while TCRdb's copy carries only in-frame clones and drops some. The sample shows 150,000 or so clones, more than 70% of them seen only once. In regard to this clone: Antigen unknown.

The CDR3 loop spans 14 amino acids. The germline CDR1 and CDR2 sequences are MNHEY and SMNVEV (reference sequence). Trimming shortened V by 6 bases and J by 4 bases, and 16 bases separated the two germline ends. The sequenced sample consisted of PBMCs. The gene calls are TRBV27 and TRBJ2-7; D gene ambiguous. The receptor comes from a male donor in good health and CMV-seronegative. CDR3: CASRTTAAPYEQYF. The CDR3 DNA is TGTGCCAGCAGGACCACGGCGGCTCCGTACGAGCAGTACTTC.